This T cell receptor beta chain is from a study of blood T cell repertoires in COVID-19. Clones were read by immunoSEQ multiplex PCR, and TCRdb kept only the in-frame ones, dropping some. The sample includes 200,000 to 250,000 clones, about 85% of them seen just once. The V gene's germline CDR1 is SEHNR and CDR2 FQNEAQ (reference sequence). Losses at the gene ends were 4 bases for V and 9 bases for J; bases not matched to a gene: 10. CDR3 length: 15 amino acids. V is TRBV7-9 and J is TRBJ2-1; the match to TRBD1 covers 9 bases. The source material was peripheral blood. This receptor was identified in a woman aged 55 to 70 who had recovered from COVID-19. The CDR3 reads CASSWGQGLGSEQFF. The CDR3 DNA sequence: TGTGCCAGCAGCTGGGGACAGGGCTTGGGGAGTGAGCAGTTCTTC.